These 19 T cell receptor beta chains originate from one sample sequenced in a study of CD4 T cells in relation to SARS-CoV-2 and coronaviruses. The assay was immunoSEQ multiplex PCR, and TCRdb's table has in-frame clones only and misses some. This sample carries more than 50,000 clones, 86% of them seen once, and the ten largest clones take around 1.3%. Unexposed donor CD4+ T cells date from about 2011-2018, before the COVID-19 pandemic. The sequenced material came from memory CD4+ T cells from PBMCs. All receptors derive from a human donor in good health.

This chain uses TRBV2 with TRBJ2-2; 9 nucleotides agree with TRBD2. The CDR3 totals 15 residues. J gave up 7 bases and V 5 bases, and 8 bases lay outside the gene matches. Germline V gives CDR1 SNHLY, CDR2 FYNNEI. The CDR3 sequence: CASSPRTSVDGELFF. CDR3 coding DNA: TGTGCCAGCAGTCCCCGGACTAGCGTGGACGGGGAGCTGTTTTTT.

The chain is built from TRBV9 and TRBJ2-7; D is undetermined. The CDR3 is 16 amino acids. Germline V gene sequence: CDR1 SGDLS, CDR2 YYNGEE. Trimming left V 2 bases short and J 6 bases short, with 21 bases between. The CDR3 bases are TGTGCCAGCAGCGTCCGGTCAGAATCGAACTTGGCCGAGCAGTACTTC. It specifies CASSVRSESNLAEQYF.

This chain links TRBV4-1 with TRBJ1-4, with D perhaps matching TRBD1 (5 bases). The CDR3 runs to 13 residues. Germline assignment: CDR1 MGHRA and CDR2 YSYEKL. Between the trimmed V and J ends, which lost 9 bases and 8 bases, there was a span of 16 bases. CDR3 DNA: TGCGCCAGTTCCAGGGCAGGAGGCGAAAAACTGTTTTTT. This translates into CASSRAGGEKLFF.

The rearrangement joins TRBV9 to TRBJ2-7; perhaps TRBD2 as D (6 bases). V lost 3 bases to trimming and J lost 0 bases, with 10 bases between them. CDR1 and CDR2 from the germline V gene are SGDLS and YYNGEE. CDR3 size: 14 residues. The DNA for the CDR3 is TGTGCCAGCAGCGAAAGTAGCGGCTCCTACGAGCAGTACTTC. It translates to CASSESSGSYEQYF.

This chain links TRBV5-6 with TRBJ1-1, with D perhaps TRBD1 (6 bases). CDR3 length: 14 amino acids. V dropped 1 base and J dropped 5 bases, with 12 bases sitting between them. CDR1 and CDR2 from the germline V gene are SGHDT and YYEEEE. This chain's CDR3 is CASSLRGARTEAFF. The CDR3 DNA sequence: TGTGCCAGCAGCTTGCGGGGGGCTAGGACTGAAGCTTTCTTT. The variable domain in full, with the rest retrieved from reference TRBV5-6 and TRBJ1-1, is DAGVTQSPTHLIKTRGQQVTLRCSPKSGHDTVSWYQQALGQGPQFIFQYYEEEERQRGNFPDRFSGHQFPNYSSELNVNALLLGDSALYLCASSLRGARTEAFFGQGTRLTVV.

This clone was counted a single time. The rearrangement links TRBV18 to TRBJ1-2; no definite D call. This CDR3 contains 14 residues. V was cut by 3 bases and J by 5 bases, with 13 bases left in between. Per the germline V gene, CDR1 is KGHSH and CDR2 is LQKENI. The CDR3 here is CASSPNGQSYGYTF. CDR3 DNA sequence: TGTGCCAGCTCACCCAACGGGCAGAGTTATGGCTACACCTTC.

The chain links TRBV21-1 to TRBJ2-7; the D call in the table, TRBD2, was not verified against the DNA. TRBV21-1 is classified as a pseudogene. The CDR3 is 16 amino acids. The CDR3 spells CASRTRLATLLDEQYF. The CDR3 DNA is TGTGCCAGCAGAACCAGGCTAGCTACACTTTTAGACGAGCAGTACTTC.

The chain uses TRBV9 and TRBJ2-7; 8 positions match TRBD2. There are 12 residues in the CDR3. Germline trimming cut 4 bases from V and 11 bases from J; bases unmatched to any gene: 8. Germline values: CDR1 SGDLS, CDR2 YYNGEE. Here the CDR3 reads CASSSSGGVKYF. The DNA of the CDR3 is TGTGCCAGCAGCTCCTCGGGGGGGGTAAAGTACTTC.

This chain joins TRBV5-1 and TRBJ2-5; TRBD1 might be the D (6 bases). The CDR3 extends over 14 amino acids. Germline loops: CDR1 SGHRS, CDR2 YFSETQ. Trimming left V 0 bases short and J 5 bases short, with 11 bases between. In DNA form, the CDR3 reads TGCGCCAGCAGCTTGGGCAGGGGTGGTGAGACCCAGTACTTC. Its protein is CASSLGRGGETQYF.

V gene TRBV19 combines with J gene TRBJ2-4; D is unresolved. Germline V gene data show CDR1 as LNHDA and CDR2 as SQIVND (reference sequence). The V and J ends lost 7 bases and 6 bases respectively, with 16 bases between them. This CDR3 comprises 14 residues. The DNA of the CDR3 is TGTGCCAGTACTAATCTCGGACCGGGAAACATTCAGTACTTC. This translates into CASTNLGPGNIQYF.

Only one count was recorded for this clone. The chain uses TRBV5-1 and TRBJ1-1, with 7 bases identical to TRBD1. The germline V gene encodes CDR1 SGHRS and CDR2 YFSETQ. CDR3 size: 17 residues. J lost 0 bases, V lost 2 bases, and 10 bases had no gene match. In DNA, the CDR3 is TGCGCCAGCAGCTTCGCGGGGACAGCTACCGTGAACACTGAAGCTTTCTTT. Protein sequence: CASSFAGTATVNTEAFF.

The CDR3 DNA follows: TGTGCCAGCAGTTTACGGGGGGCTGACACAGATACGCAGTATTTT. It yields the protein CASSLRGADTDTQYF. This chain connects TRBV27 to TRBJ2-3; D might be TRBD2 (7 bases). V gave up 2 bases and J gave up 2 bases, with 11 bases separating them. The CDR3 consists of 15 residues. Germline CDR1 is MNHEY and CDR2 is SMNVEV (reference sequence).

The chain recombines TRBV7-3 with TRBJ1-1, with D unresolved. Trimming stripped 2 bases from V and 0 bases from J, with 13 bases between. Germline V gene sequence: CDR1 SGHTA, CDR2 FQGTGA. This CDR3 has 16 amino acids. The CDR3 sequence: CASSLGGGRVNTEAFF. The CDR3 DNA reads TGTGCCAGCAGCTTAGGAGGCGGCCGAGTGAACACTGAAGCTTTCTTT.

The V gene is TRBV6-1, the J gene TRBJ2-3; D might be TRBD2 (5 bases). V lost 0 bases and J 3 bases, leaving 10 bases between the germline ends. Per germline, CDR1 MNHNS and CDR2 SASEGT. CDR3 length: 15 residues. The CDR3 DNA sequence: TGTGCCAGCAGTGAAGCGCTTCGGAGGACAGATACGCAGTATTTT. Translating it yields CASSEALRRTDTQYF.

This chain's CDR3 is CASSSVGDLNTEAFF. The CDR3, as DNA: TGCGCCAGCAGCTCCGTTGGGGACCTGAACACTGAAGCTTTCTTT. This chain links TRBV5-1 with TRBJ1-1; tentatively, D is TRBD1 (5 bases). The CDR3 covers 15 residues. V was pared by 3 bases and J by 0 bases, with 12 bases between. Germline CDR1 reads SGHRS; CDR2 reads YFSETQ.

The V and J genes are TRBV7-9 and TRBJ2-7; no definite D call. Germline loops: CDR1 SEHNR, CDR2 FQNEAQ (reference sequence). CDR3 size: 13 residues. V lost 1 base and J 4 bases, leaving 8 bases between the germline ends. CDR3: CASSLVFGYEQYF. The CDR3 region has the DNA TGTGCCAGCAGCTTAGTATTTGGGTACGAGCAGTACTTC. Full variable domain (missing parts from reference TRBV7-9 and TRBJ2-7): DTGVSQNPRHKITKRGQNVTFRCDPISEHNRLYWYRQTLGQGPEFLTYFQNEAQLEKSRLLSDRFSAERPKGSFSTLEIQRTEQGDSAMYLCASSLVFGYEQYFGPGTRLTVT.

CDR3 coding DNA: TGTGCCAGCAGTGAGGGTCCGGAAAGGGGAGCTTTCTTT. Amino acids: CASSEGPERGAFF. This chain joins TRBV25-1 and TRBJ1-1; TRBD1 might be the D (5 bases). Trimming stripped 3 bases from V and 10 bases from J, with 15 bases between. There are 13 residues in the CDR3. CDR1 is MGHDK and CDR2 is SYGVNS in the germline V gene. Looking up the rest from reference TRBV25-1 and TRBJ1-1 gives the full variable domain: EADIYQTPRYLVIGTGKKITLECSQTMGHDKMYWYQQDPGMELHLIHYSYGVNSTEKGDLSSESTVSRIRTEHFPLTLESARPSHTSQYLCASSEGPERGAFFGQGTRLTVV.

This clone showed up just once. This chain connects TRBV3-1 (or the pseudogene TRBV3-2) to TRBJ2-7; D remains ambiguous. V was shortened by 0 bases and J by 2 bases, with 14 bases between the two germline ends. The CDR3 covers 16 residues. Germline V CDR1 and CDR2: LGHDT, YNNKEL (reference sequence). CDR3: CASSQDSLSRPYEQYF. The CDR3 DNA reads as TGTGCCAGCAGCCAAGACTCTTTAAGTAGACCCTACGAGCAGTACTTC.

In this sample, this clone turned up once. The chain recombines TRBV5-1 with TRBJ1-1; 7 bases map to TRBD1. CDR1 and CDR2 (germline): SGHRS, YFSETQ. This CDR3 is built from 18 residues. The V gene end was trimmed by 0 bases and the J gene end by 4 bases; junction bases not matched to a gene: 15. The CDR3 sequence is CASSLGRGGGRAGTEAFF. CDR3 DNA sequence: TGCGCCAGCAGCTTGGGTAGAGGGGGCGGAAGGGCGGGCACTGAAGCTTTCTTT.